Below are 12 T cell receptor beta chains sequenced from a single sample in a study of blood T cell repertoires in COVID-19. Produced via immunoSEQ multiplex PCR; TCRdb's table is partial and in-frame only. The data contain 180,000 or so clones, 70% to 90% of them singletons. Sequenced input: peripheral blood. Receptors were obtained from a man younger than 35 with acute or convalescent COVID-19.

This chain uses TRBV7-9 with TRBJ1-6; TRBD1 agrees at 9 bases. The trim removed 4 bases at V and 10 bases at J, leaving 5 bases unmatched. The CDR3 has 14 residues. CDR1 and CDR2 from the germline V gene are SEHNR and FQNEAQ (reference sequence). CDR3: CASSSGTGMSPLHF. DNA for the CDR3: TGTGCCAGCAGCTCCGGGACAGGGATGTCACCCCTCCACTTT. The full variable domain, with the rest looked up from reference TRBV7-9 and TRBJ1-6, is DTGVSQNPRHKITKRGQNVTFRCDPISEHNRLYWYRQTLGQGPEFLTYFQNEAQLEKSRLLSDRFSAERPKGSFSTLEIQRTEQGDSAMYLCASSSGTGMSPLHFGNGTRLTVT.

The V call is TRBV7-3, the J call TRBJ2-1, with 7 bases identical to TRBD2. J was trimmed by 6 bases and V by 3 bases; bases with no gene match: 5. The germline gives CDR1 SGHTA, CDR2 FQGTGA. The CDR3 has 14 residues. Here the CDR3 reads CASSLRGSGNEQFF. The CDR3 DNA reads TGTGCCAGCAGCTTGCGGGGGTCAGGCAATGAGCAGTTCTTC.

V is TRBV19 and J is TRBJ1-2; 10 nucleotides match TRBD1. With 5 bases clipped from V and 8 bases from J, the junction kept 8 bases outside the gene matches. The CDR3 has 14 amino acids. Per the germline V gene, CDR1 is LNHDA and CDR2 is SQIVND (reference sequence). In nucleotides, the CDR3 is TGTGCCAGTAGTTTGACAGGGGGCGATCGGGGCTACACCTTC. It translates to CASSLTGGDRGYTF.

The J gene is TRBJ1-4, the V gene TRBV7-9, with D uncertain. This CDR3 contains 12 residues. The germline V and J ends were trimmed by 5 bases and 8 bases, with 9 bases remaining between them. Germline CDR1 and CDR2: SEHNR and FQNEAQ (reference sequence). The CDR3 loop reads CASSLRQEKLFF. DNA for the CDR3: TGTGCCAGCAGCCTCCGACAAGAAAAACTGTTTTTT.

CDR3 loop: CASSLIRANGELFF. CDR3 bases: TGTGCCAGCAGCTTAATCAGGGCTAACGGGGAGCTGTTTTTT. The chain carries TRBV7-2 and TRBJ2-2; a possible D gene is TRBD1 (5 bases). The germline V gene encodes CDR1 SGHTA and CDR2 FQGNSA. Trimming stripped 2 bases from V and 7 bases from J, with 11 bases between. This CDR3 has 14 residues.

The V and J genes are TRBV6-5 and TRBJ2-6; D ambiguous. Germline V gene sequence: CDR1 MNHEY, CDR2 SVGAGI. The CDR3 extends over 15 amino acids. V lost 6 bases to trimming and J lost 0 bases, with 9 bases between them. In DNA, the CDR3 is TGTGCCAGCAGCCCACATTACTCTGGGGCCAACGTCCTGACTTTC. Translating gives CASSPHYSGANVLTF.

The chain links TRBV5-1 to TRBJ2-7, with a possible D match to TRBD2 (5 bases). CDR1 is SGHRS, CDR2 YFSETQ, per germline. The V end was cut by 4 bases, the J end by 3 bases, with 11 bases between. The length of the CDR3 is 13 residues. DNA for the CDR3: TGCGCCAGCAGCGAATCCGGGAACTACGAGCAGTACTTC. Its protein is CASSESGNYEQYF. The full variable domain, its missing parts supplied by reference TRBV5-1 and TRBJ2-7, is KAGVTQTPRYLIKTRGQQVTLSCSPISGHRSVSWYQQTPGQGLQFLFEYFSETQRNKGNFPGRFSGRQFSNSRSEMNVSTLELGDSALYLCASSESGNYEQYFGPGTRLTVT.

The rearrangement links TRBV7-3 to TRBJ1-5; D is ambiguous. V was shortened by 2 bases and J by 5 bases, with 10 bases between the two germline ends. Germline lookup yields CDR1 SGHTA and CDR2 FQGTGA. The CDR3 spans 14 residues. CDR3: CASSLAGYDQPQHF. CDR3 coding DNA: TGTGCCAGCAGCTTAGCCGGGTATGATCAGCCCCAGCATTTT.

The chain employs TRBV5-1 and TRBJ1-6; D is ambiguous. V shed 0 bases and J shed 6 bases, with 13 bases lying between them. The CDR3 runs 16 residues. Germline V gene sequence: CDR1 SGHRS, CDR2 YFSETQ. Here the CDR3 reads CASSLELNPLNSPLHF. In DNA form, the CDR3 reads TGCGCCAGCAGCTTGGAGCTTAACCCCCTTAATTCACCCCTCCACTTT. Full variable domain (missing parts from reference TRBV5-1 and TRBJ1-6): KAGVTQTPRYLIKTRGQQVTLSCSPISGHRSVSWYQQTPGQGLQFLFEYFSETQRNKGNFPGRFSGRQFSNSRSEMNVSTLELGDSALYLCASSLELNPLNSPLHFGNGTRLTVT.

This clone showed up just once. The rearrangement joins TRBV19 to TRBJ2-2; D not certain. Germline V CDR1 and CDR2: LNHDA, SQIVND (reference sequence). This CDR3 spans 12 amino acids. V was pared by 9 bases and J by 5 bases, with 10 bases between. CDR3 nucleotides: TGTGCCAGCCCGACGGGTACCGGGGAGCTGTTTTTT. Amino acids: CASPTGTGELFF.

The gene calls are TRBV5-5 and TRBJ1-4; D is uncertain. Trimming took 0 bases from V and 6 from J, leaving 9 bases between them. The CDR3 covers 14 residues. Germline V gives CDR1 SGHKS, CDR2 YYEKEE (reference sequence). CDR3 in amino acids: CASSLGIRDEKLFF. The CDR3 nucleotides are TGTGCCAGCAGCTTGGGGATACGGGATGAAAAACTGTTTTTT.

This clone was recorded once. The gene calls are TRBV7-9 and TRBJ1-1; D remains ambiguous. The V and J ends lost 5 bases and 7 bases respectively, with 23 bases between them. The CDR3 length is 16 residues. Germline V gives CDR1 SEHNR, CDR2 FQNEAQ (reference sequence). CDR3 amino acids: CASSLVSLPAGHEAFF. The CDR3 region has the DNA TGTGCCAGCAGCCTAGTGTCCCTCCCGGCAGGCCATGAAGCTTTCTTT.